This TCR beta chain was obtained from a study of early stage breast cancer tumors. The CDR3 contains 14 residues. Trimming took off 3 bases at V and 5 bases at J, with 12 bases between the two ends. The germline V gene has CDR1 ENHRY and CDR2 SYGVKD. This table comes from immunoSEQ multiplex PCR, and its TCRdb copy is limited to in-frame clones, with some not included. The sample holds approximately 54,000 clones, roughly 78% seen once. The sequence derives from a person aged 40 to 49 with breast cancer. V gene TRBV10-3 combines with J gene TRBJ2-3; D perhaps matches TRBD2 (5 bases). Sequencing was done on a sample of blood. CDR3 in amino acids: CAISERLAGDTQYF. The CDR3 DNA follows: TGTGCCATCAGTGAAAGGCTAGCCGGAGATACGCAGTATTTT.